The sequence of this T cell receptor (beta chain) was determined in a study of cytotoxic CD8 clonotypes in ibrutinib-treated CLL. Comment on this clone: Its antigen is still unknown.

Clones were read by immunoSEQ multiplex PCR, and TCRdb kept only the in-frame ones, dropping some. The top ten clones hold about 5.3% of a sample with 250,000 to 350,000 clones, around 69% of them seen once. Study-level points and caveats: Contraction or stability on treatment was seen for public clonotypes, which were uncommon.

Germline V lookup: CDR1 SGHNT, CDR2 YYREEE (reference sequence). This CDR3 comprises 16 residues. V shed 3 bases, J shed 5 bases, and the junction held 12 bases outside the gene matches. The sequences come from PBMCs, collected at disease progression, from a patient treated with ibrutinib. The chain links TRBV5-4 to TRBJ2-5; 8 bases align to TRBD2. The TCR sequence derives from a human donor with chronic lymphocytic leukemia. CDR3: CASSSPTGTREETQYF. In nucleotides, the CDR3 is TGTGCCAGCAGCTCCCCCACCGGGACTAGGGAGGAGACCCAGTACTTC.